The clone carrying this T cell receptor (beta chain) was found many times. Trimming left V 0 bases short and J 5 bases short, with 22 bases between. The CDR3 is made up of 18 amino acids. CDR1 is LGHNA, CDR2 YSLEER, per germline. TCRdb used MiXCR to reprocess the RT-PCR reads, holding one entry per CDR3 protein. The sample contains more than 9,000 distinct CDR3 sequences, around 20% of which appear only once. The source of the sample is a study of patients and donors after allogeneic stem cell transplantation. Material: blood, either unsorted or a sorted T cell fraction (not recorded which). The genes are TRBV4-3 and TRBJ2-5; weak D call: TRBD1 (6 bases). The clonotype was recovered from a human donor who was either an allogeneic HSCT recipient or a stem cell or donor lymphocyte infusion donor (not recorded which). It is not recorded whose cells these are; they may come from a transplant donor. CDR3 sequence (DNA): TGCGCCAGCAGCCAAGATCCGGTAGACAGGACCCCTTTTGAGACCCAGTACTTC. This sequence encodes CASSQDPVDRTPFETQYF.